This T cell receptor (beta chain) appears in the sequencing data of a study of neurological immune-mediated disorders (dated by TCRdb to about 2019). Context from the whole study: Among the roughly 35 multiple sclerosis patients, around 30 had relapsing-remitting MS and 3 had secondary progressive MS. The cohort was made up of approximately 69 subjects, consisting of some 15 HAM/TSP patients, some 35 multiple sclerosis patients and around 20 healthy controls. Alongside PBMC samples, the set of some 97 TCR-beta libraries contained longitudinal samples, technical triplicates, and paired CD4+ and CD8+ T-cell subsets that had been sorted. The study compared peripheral blood TCR-beta repertoires of HTLV-I-associated myelopathy (HAM/TSP) patients, multiple sclerosis patients and healthy controls using UMI-based sequencing. Beyond this particular receptor, the publication reports: TCR clonal expansion was greatest in HAM/TSP patients and smallest in MS patients, who ranked below even healthy controls. Phylogenetic analysis grouped repertoires from 18 of 34 MS patients into a cluster of related CDR3 sequences, suggesting a possible repertoire-level signature. No identical CDR3 amino acid sequences were found to be shared among expanded clones across subjects, suggesting that TCR-beta repertoires were private in all groups. No clinical or MRI features were associated with the MS cluster, and the authors said that larger cohorts are needed.

Libraries from unsorted PBMCs were made from 2 million PBMCs kept in RNAlater at -80 degrees C until RNA extraction. The multiple sclerosis patients were enrolled in a US clinical protocol that used magnetic resonance imaging to evaluate disease progression. PBMCs were separated from peripheral blood using Ficoll-Hypaque density gradient centrifugation and then cryopreserved in liquid nitrogen. There are many counts of this clonotype. It has no known antigen specificity. Per-base qualities were not stored, and no clone one base away is much larger. Ends trimmed: V by 4 bases, J by 4 bases; bases unmatched to a gene: 4. From a lookup of the germline V gene, CDR1 and CDR2 are SGHDN and FVKESK. Spanning cysteine to phenylalanine, the CDR3 consists of 15 amino acids. Only the CDR3 DNA stays, 45 bases, in frame from base 1. cDNA was synthesized by template-switch 5'RACE using a primer carrying a 10-nucleotide random unique molecular identifier by which each TCR transcript was tagged. Every sequencing run yielded over 160 million TCR-beta sequences covering 15-18 subjects. Total RNA was extracted with the RNeasy kit. The KAPA Real-time Library Amplification kit was used to amplify TCR-beta VDJ regions with primers targeting the TCR constant region and the 5'RACE anchor. Sample indexes and Illumina adaptors were added in a first PCR, after which library yield was increased in a second PCR. The roughly 650 bp TCR product was size-selected on a 2% E-gel SizeSelection system after Ampure bead purification. Library quality was checked on a Bioanalyzer, concentration was measured with Qubit, and libraries were quantified with the Kapa Library Quantification kit before pooling. Paired-end 2 x 150 bp sequencing of the libraries was performed on an Illumina HiSeq 2500. To increase sequence diversity, about 25-31% phiX was spiked into each library pool. Processing in the source paper ran as follows. The quality-filtered reads were processed with the UMI-based MiGEC pipeline, whose error correction step removed more than 75% of the raw TCR sequences. VDJ genes were aligned to IMGT germline references, and clonotypes were defined by unique CDR3 amino acid sequence plus V-J genes. Clonal expansion, Shannon diversity, and CDR3 relatedness (CalcPairwiseDistances, ClusterSamples) were evaluated with VDJtools, and phylogenetic trees were built with CLCbio workbench. Using coefficient-of-variation modelling across technical triplicates, the study counted a clone as expanded if it had at least 8 unique UMIs. Using fastp trimming at Q25 and MiXCR clonotype assembly, TCRdb reanalyzed the public sequencing data and kept in-frame beta chains. Entries are consolidated by CDR3 protein sequence, retaining the most common genes and DNA. TCRdb, not the original authors, processed these V and J calls. The table for this sample lists some 43,000 distinct CDR3 sequences; about 2.3% of them were counted only once. The ten biggest clones cover 9% to 15% of the sample.

The sequence links TRBV14 to TRBJ1-4, and TRBD1 matches 9 of the central bases. Source material: PBMCs. The TCR comes from a man aged 25 to 40 with multiple sclerosis. The sequence in DNA is TGTGCCAGCAGCCGTGGGACAGGGTATAATGAAAAACTGTTTTTT. This yields the protein CASSRGTGYNEKLFF.